The source of this T cell receptor beta chain is a study of cytomegalovirus exposure and HLA in healthy donors. Study findings and constraints: The study dropped some indistinguishable V segments, TRBV6-2 and TRBV6-3 among them. In a later analysis, TCR beta V- and J-gene trimming was associated with a missense DCLRE1C variant. Association with HLA alleles at 0.05 false discovery rate was found for roughly 17,000 TCR beta sequences in a later analysis.

A multiplex PCR was run with 60 Vbeta primers and 13 Jbeta primers. Data came from immunoSEQ multiplex PCR; TCRdb stores just in-frame clones and leaves some out. The sample contains about 100,000 clones, about 62% of which appear only once. A note on this clone: What it binds is unknown.

The junction had 20 bases not matched to a gene; V was cut back by 2 bases and J by 4 bases. The CDR3 is made up of 20 amino acids. Per the germline V gene, CDR1 is MNHEY and CDR2 is SMNVEV (reference sequence). This receptor was taken from a human donor in good health. Specimen: PBMCs. The chain links TRBV27 to TRBJ2-3; 8 positions match TRBD2. CDR3 nucleotides: TGTGCCAGCAGTTTACTGCAAACCTATAAAGCGGGAGAAGCCGCAGATACGCAGTATTTT. It encodes CASSLLQTYKAGEAADTQYF.